This section outlines one T cell receptor beta chain sequence together with its context. The data were obtained in a study of control samples from healthy donors and cancer patients. The repertoire was sequenced with immunoSEQ multiplex PCR; TCRdb's copy has only in-frame clones and lacks some. The table shows about 140,000 clones, with 70% to 90% occurring only once. CDR1 and CDR2 from the germline V gene are LGHDT and YNNKEL (reference sequence). This CDR3 has 15 residues. Trimming removed 1 base at V and 8 bases at J, with 14 bases between. The V gene is TRBV3-1 (or the pseudogene TRBV3-2), the J gene TRBJ1-4, with D unclear. The origin of this receptor is a man between 18 and 29 years old in good health. Sequencing was done on a sample of blood. The CDR3 is CASSQVMAPREKLFF. Written as DNA, the CDR3 is TGTGCCAGCAGCCAAGTTATGGCTCCTCGCGAAAAACTGTTTTTT.